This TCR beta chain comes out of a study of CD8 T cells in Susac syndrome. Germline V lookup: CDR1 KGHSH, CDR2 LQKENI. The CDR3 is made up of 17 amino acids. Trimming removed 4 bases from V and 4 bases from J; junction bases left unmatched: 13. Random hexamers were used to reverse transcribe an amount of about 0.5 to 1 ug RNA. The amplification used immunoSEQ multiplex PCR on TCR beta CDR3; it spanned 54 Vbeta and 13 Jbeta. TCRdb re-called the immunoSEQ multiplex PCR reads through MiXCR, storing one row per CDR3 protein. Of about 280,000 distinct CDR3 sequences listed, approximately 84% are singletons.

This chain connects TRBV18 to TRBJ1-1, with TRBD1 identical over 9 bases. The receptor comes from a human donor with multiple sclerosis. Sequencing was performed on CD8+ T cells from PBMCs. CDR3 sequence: CASSRLQGAYPGTEAFF. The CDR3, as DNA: TGTGCCAGCTCACGACTACAGGGGGCTTATCCGGGCACTGAAGCTTTCTTT. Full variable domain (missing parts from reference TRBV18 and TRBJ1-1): NAGVMQNPRHLVRRRGQEARLRCSPMKGHSHVYWYRQLPEEGLKFMVYLQKENIIDESGMPKERFSAEFPKEGPSILRIQQVVRGDSAAYFCASSRLQGAYPGTEAFFGQGTRLTVV.